This entry lists 5 T cell receptor beta chains sequenced from one sample in a study of OX40 agonist ivuxolimab in advanced cancers. TCRdb keeps only in-frame clones here, not all; method: immunoSEQ multiplex PCR. Of 42,000 or so clones listed, around 85% are singletons. Here the sequenced sample was CD4+ or CD8+ T cells sorted from blood, taken in a trial of the OX40 agonist ivuxolimab. All receptors derive from an adult with an advanced solid tumor such as melanoma, head and neck, liver or kidney cancer.

This clone was recorded only once. The chain uses TRBV6-5 and TRBJ1-2; no clear D. V gave up 1 base and J gave up 8 bases, with 14 bases separating them. The CDR3 has 14 residues. Germline CDR1 MNHEY, CDR2 SVGAGI. The CDR3 region is CASSYLSIGGGYTF. In nucleotides, the CDR3 is TGTGCCAGCAGTTACTTGAGTATCGGAGGAGGCTACACCTTC.

This chain joins TRBV9 and TRBJ1-2; no clear D. The length of the CDR3 is 11 residues. The germline V gene encodes CDR1 SGDLS and CDR2 YYNGEE. Trimming took 4 bases from V and 4 from J, leaving 5 bases between them. CDR3 region: CASSSGYGYTF. CDR3 DNA sequence: TGTGCCAGCAGCTCCGGCTATGGCTACACCTTC.

The chain recombines TRBV7-6 with TRBJ2-7; D gene unclear. This CDR3 spans 14 amino acids. CDR1 is SGHVS, CDR2 FNYEAQ, per germline. The V gene lost 5 bases and the J gene lost 0 bases, with 11 bases spanning the gap. The CDR3 region is CASSPLTSSYEQYF. The CDR3 nucleotides read TGTGCCAGCAGCCCTCTAACGAGCTCCTACGAGCAGTACTTC.

The chain is built from TRBV7-9 and TRBJ1-1; D is possibly TRBD1 (5 bases). Trimming pared 4 bases from V and 1 base from J, leaving 19 bases between. Germline CDR1 and CDR2: SEHNR and FQNEAQ (reference sequence). The CDR3 covers 17 residues. In DNA form, the CDR3 reads TGTGCCAGCAGCTCGGGGAGGGGAGGGGTTCAGAACACTGAAGCTTTCTTT. Encoded protein: CASSSGRGGVQNTEAFF.

The chain employs TRBV7-9 and TRBJ2-7, with 10 bases identical to TRBD1. Germline V lookup: CDR1 SEHNR, CDR2 FQNEAQ (reference sequence). With V trimmed by 6 bases and J by 3 bases, 5 bases remained unmatched. The CDR3 consists of 14 residues. The CDR3 sequence: CASSPGTGVYEQYF. DNA of the CDR3: TGTGCCAGCAGTCCGGGGACAGGGGTCTACGAGCAGTACTTC.